A selection of T cell receptor beta chains follows, all from one sample in a study of cytomegalovirus exposure and HLA in healthy donors. Assay used: immunoSEQ multiplex PCR; TCRdb lists only in-frame clones, some missing. The data contain around 140,000 clones, around 77% of them singletons. Sample: PBMCs. These receptors all stem from a male donor in good health and CMV-seropositive. CDR3s include the opening cysteine and the closing phenylalanine or tryptophan.

j_call | v_call | cdr3_aa
TRBJ1-5 | TRBV28 | CASSSGQGRQPQHF
TRBJ2-3 | TRBV5-1 | CASSPPGKPDTQYF
TRBJ1-5 | TRBV29-1 | CSVDTGQLNQPQHF
TRBJ2-2 | TRBV10-1 | CASSKDRVGTGELFF
TRBJ2-3 | TRBV5-1 | CASSLGLAGDTDTQYF
TRBJ1-5 | TRBV7-2 | CASSQEFRVGGQPQHF
TRBJ2-7 | TRBV2 | CASSEARQVDEQYF
TRBJ2-1 | TRBV30 | CAWRTGVYNEQFF
TRBJ2-2 | TRBV10-2 | CASPDRVRSTGELFF
TRBJ1-3 | TRBV5-1 | CASSLEGGGNTIYF